The 30 T cell receptor beta chains below were found in one sample sequenced in a study of cytomegalovirus exposure and HLA in healthy donors. The PCR was carried out with 60 Vbeta primers and 13 Jbeta primers. Assay used: immunoSEQ multiplex PCR; TCRdb lists only in-frame clones, some missing. The sample consists of under 200,000 clones, over 80% of them appearing once. Sequencing was carried out using PBMCs. The receptors derive from a human donor in good health.

V usage is TRBV12-5 and J usage is TRBJ2-5; TRBD2 aligns across 10 bases. Germline V gives CDR1 LGHNT, CDR2 FRNRAP. The CDR3 has 16 amino acids. V lost 6 bases, J lost 5 bases, and 12 bases stayed unmatched. CDR3 residues: CASGPKKRGGGETQYF. The CDR3 DNA sequence: TGTGCTAGTGGCCCTAAAAAGCGGGGGGGCGGGGAGACCCAGTACTTC.

As DNA, the CDR3 is TGTGCCAGCAGCTTGGAGGGACGCGGGGATGGCTACACCTTC. Protein sequence: CASSLEGRGDGYTF. The gene calls are TRBV5-6 and TRBJ1-2; D is perhaps TRBD1 (5 bases). From germline, CDR1 is SGHDT and CDR2 YYEEEE. This CDR3 region has 14 residues. Between the trimmed V and J ends, which lost 0 bases and 6 bases, there was a span of 12 bases.

The chain combines TRBV9 with TRBJ1-2, with unresolved D. Per the germline V gene, CDR1 is SGDLS and CDR2 is YYNGEE. This CDR3 comprises 15 residues. V was pared by 3 bases and J by 6 bases, with 18 bases between. In DNA form, the CDR3 reads TGTGCCAGCAGCGCACCATCAAGCGCCCGAGATGGCTACACCTTC. It is translated as CASSAPSSARDGYTF.

This chain joins TRBV19 and TRBJ1-5; 9 bases match TRBD1. Germline assignment: CDR1 LNHDA and CDR2 SQIVND (reference sequence). The V segment lost 7 bases and the J segment 6 bases; nucleotides outside the gene matches: 10. The CDR3 sequence is 15 residues long. CDR3 loop: CASTLGTGTGQPQHF. In DNA, the CDR3 is TGTGCCAGTACCCTGGGGACAGGGACCGGTCAGCCCCAGCATTTT.

The chain couples TRBV29-1 to TRBJ2-1, with TRBD1 matching over 8 bases. The germline V gene has CDR1 SQVTM and CDR2 ANQGSEA. CDR3 length equals 12 residues. Germline trimming cut 7 bases from V and 6 bases from J; bases unmatched to any gene: 5. The CDR3 protein is CSARQGLNEQFF. DNA for the CDR3: TGCAGCGCCCGACAGGGGCTCAATGAGCAGTTCTTC.

The rearrangement uses TRBV6-6 and TRBJ1-1, with 10 bases matching TRBD1. In germline, CDR1 is MNHNY, CDR2 SVGAGI (reference sequence). Trimming at V came to 4 bases and at J to 4 bases, leaving 6 bases not matched to a gene. This CDR3 region has 15 residues. The CDR3 DNA is TGTGCCAGCAGTTCCGCCCGGACAGGGGGCACTGAAGCTTTCTTT. This translates into CASSSARTGGTEAFF.

This clone appeared a single time. V and J are TRBV19 and TRBJ1-5; D unclear. The CDR3 spans 14 residues. The germline V and J ends were trimmed by 0 bases and 6 bases, with 9 bases remaining between them. Germline V gene lookup returns CDR1 LNHDA and CDR2 SQIVND (reference sequence). The DNA of the CDR3 is TGTGCCAGTAGTATAGATCCAGGCCGTCAGCCCCAGCATTTT. Its protein product is CASSIDPGRQPQHF.

The gene calls are TRBV12-5 and TRBJ2-1; 11 bases match TRBD2. V shed 2 bases and J 4 bases; nucleotides not matched to a gene: 10. The germline CDR1 and CDR2 sequences are LGHNT and FRNRAP. This CDR3 is built from 18 residues. The CDR3 DNA is TGTGCTAGTGGTTTGTCCTACAGACTAGCGGGGAATTACAATGAGCAGTTCTTC. Translating gives CASGLSYRLAGNYNEQFF.

This sequence joins TRBV5-4 and TRBJ2-1; 8 nucleotides line up with TRBD1. V lost 4 bases and J lost 2; bases outside the gene matches: 5. CDR1 and CDR2 (germline): SGHNT, YYREEE (reference sequence). CDR3 length: 15 residues. The CDR3 sequence is CASSPDRVTYNEQFF. CDR3 nucleotides: TGTGCCAGCAGCCCGGACAGGGTGACCTACAATGAGCAGTTCTTC.

The chain carries TRBV5-1 and TRBJ1-1; tentatively, D is TRBD1 (6 bases). The CDR3 totals 15 residues. Germline lookup yields CDR1 SGHRS and CDR2 YFSETQ. V dropped 4 bases and J dropped 6 bases, with 19 bases sitting between them. The CDR3 bases are TGCGCCAGCAGCGAAACCGACAGGCTTAGCGCTGAAGCTTTCTTT. It encodes CASSETDRLSAEAFF.

The chain is built from TRBV7-9 and TRBJ2-5; perhaps TRBD1 as D (6 bases). CDR1 is SEHNR and CDR2 is FQNEAQ in the germline V gene (reference sequence). This CDR3 contains 13 residues. Between the trimmed V and J ends, which lost 4 bases and 5 bases, there was a span of 11 bases. DNA for the CDR3: TGTGCCAGCAGCTCAGGACAGTGGGAGACCCAGTACTTC. The encoded protein is CASSSGQWETQYF. Looking up the rest from reference TRBV7-9 and TRBJ2-5 gives the full variable domain: DTGVSQNPRHKITKRGQNVTFRCDPISEHNRLYWYRQTLGQGPEFLTYFQNEAQLEKSRLLSDRFSAERPKGSFSTLEIQRTEQGDSAMYLCASSSGQWETQYFGPGTRLLVL.

As to this clone: The sample carries other DNA sequences with the same CDR3. The chain couples TRBV19 to TRBJ2-7, with 7 bases fitting TRBD1. CDR1 is LNHDA and CDR2 is SQIVND in the germline V gene (reference sequence). Trimming removed 2 bases from V and 2 bases from J; junction bases left unmatched: 0. CDR3 length: 13 amino acids. The CDR3 nucleotides are TGTGCCAGTAGTATACAGGGGGCCTACGAGCAGTACTTC. Amino acid sequence: CASSIQGAYEQYF.

This chain joins TRBV5-6 and TRBJ2-5, with a weak D call TRBD1 (5 bases). The V end lost 2 bases, the J end lost 5 bases, and 13 bases lay between the germline ends. Germline CDR1 and CDR2: SGHDT and YYEEEE. The CDR3 spans 14 residues. The CDR3 nucleotides are TGTGCCAGCAGCTTTGATGGGGCTCGGGAGACCCAGTACTTC. Translated, it gives CASSFDGARETQYF. Full variable domain (rest looked up from reference TRBV5-6 and TRBJ2-5): DAGVTQSPTHLIKTRGQQVTLRCSPKSGHDTVSWYQQALGQGPQFIFQYYEEEERQRGNFPDRFSGHQFPNYSSELNVNALLLGDSALYLCASSFDGARETQYFGPGTRLLVL.

This clone was detected a few times. The chain combines TRBV27 with TRBJ2-1; a weak D match, TRBD1 (6 bases). The CDR3 is 15 residues long. V was cut by 5 bases and J by 7 bases, with 18 bases left in between. Germline V CDR1 and CDR2: MNHEY, SMNVEV (reference sequence). The CDR3 sequence: CASSRASRTGNEQFF. The CDR3 nucleotides read TGTGCCAGCAGTCGGGCTAGCCGAACAGGGAATGAGCAGTTCTTC.

This clone showed up just a few times. The chain links TRBV6-6 to TRBJ2-5, with a tentative D call TRBD1 (6 bases). CDR1 MNHNY and CDR2 SVGAGI come from the germline V gene (reference sequence). The V end was cut by 2 bases, the J end by 4 bases, with 17 bases between. This CDR3 is 16 amino acids long. The CDR3 spells CASSYPKTTGPETQYF. Written as DNA, the CDR3 is TGTGCCAGCAGTTACCCTAAGACGACAGGTCCAGAGACCCAGTACTTC.

The chain employs TRBV4-1 and TRBJ1-2; D may be TRBD1 (5 bases). The CDR3 is 16 residues long. From germline, CDR1 is MGHRA and CDR2 YSYEKL. Trimming removed 2 bases from V and 4 bases from J, with 17 bases in between. Written as DNA, the CDR3 is TGCGCCAGCAGCCAATTTGTGGGGGACTCAGGCTATGGCTACACCTTC. It codes for CASSQFVGDSGYGYTF.

This sequence joins TRBV4-1 and TRBJ2-7, with 7 bases aligning to TRBD1. The CDR3 length is 13 residues. V was clipped by 5 bases and J by 6 bases; unmatched bases: 7. Germline lookup yields CDR1 MGHRA and CDR2 YSYEKL. The CDR3 DNA follows: TGCGCCAGCAGCAATACAGGGGCTCGCGAGCAGTACTTC. Encoded protein: CASSNTGAREQYF.

This clone was seen ten or more times. The chain uses TRBV21-1 and TRBJ1-5; the D call TRBD1 from the table was never checked on the DNA. TRBV21-1 is a known pseudogene. The CDR3 has 18 residues. The CDR3 region has the DNA TGTGCCAGCAGCAAAAATGACAAGGCGTTTATGTGGAATCAGCCCCAGCATTTT. It is translated as CASSKNDKAFMWNQPQHF.

This rearrangement joins TRBV19 to TRBJ1-1, with D possibly TRBD1 on 5 matching bases. The length of the CDR3 is 14 residues. The ends were cut back, 7 bases at V and 4 bases at J, with 16 bases in the middle. CDR1 is LNHDA and CDR2 is SQIVND in the germline V gene (reference sequence). DNA of the CDR3: TGTGCCAGTACGGCCGCCAGGGACTTCACTGAAGCTTTCTTT. It codes for CASTAARDFTEAFF.

The sample holds a few counts of this clone. The chain has TRBV29-1 and TRBJ1-2, with D unresolved. CDR1 and CDR2 (germline): SQVTM, ANQGSEA. The CDR3 totals 13 residues. Trimming removed 6 bases at V and 0 bases at J, with 11 bases between. CDR3 residues: CSVRYSSNYGYTF. The DNA of the CDR3 is TGCAGCGTCAGGTACAGTTCTAACTATGGCTACACCTTC.

V is TRBV7-9 and J is TRBJ1-5; the match to TRBD1 covers 8 bases. This CDR3 is 17 amino acids long. Germline V CDR1 and CDR2: SEHNR, FQNEAQ (reference sequence). V shed 5 bases, J shed 1 base, and the junction held 10 bases outside the gene matches. This CDR3 is CASSHRRDRKSNQPQHF. CDR3 DNA: TGTGCCAGCAGCCACCGCCGGGACAGGAAGAGCAATCAGCCCCAGCATTTT.

The sample holds one count of this clone. The CDR3 coding sequence is TGTGCCAGCAGTTACCGGAGTTACACAGATACGCAGTATTTT. It codes for CASSYRSYTDTQYF. The rearrangement links TRBV6-5 to TRBJ2-3; D gene ambiguous. Trimming cost V 2 bases and J 2 bases, with 8 bases left between them. The CDR3 has 14 residues. Germline V lookup: CDR1 MNHEY, CDR2 SVGAGI.

The chain recombines TRBV5-6 with TRBJ1-1; D possibly corresponds to TRBD1 (6 bases). The CDR3 totals 14 residues. Germline CDR1 is SGHDT and CDR2 is YYEEEE. Trimming shortened V by 4 bases and J by 1 base, and 11 bases separated the two germline ends. The DNA of the CDR3 is TGTGCCAGCAGCAAAGGACAGACGAACACTGAAGCTTTCTTT. This translates into CASSKGQTNTEAFF.

The genes are TRBV5-6 and TRBJ1-2; no clear D gene. The V gene lost 4 bases and the J gene lost 4 bases, with 8 bases spanning the gap. The CDR3 runs to 12 residues. Germline-derived CDR1 and CDR2 are SGHDT and YYEEEE. This CDR3 is CASSTAPYGYTF. Written as DNA, the CDR3 is TGTGCCAGCAGCACAGCCCCCTATGGCTACACCTTC.

The chain carries TRBV5-1 and TRBJ2-5; 12 bases match TRBD2. This CDR3 comprises 15 residues. Germline V gene sequence: CDR1 SGHRS, CDR2 YFSETQ. The V segment lost 5 bases and the J segment 2 bases; nucleotides outside the gene matches: 4. The CDR3 DNA is TGCGCCAGCAGTACAGGACTAGCGGGGCAAGAGACCCAGTACTTC. This encodes CASSTGLAGQETQYF.

The chain couples TRBV30 to TRBJ1-2; possible D gene TRBD1, 6 bases. Germline V gene sequence: CDR1 GTSNPN, CDR2 SVGIG (reference sequence). This CDR3 is 15 amino acids long. V shed 7 bases and J shed 8 bases, with 26 bases lying between them. CDR3 sequence reads: CASYPPGQHLRGYTF. For the CDR3, the DNA is TGTGCCTCTTACCCTCCGGGACAACACCTTAGGGGCTACACCTTC.

The CDR3 DNA reads as TGCGCCAGCAGGGAAACTAGCGGCACAGATACGCAGTATTTT. It encodes CASRETSGTDTQYF. This chain uses TRBV5-1 with TRBJ2-3, with 7 bases fitting TRBD2. The junction had 4 bases not matched to a gene; V was cut back by 5 bases and J by 1 base. Germline CDR1 and CDR2: SGHRS and YFSETQ. The CDR3 extends over 14 amino acids.

This clone appeared once. The DNA of the CDR3 is TGCGCCAGCAGCCAAGGGACAGGGGTAATGGGTGAAGCTTTCTTT. Protein sequence: CASSQGTGVMGEAFF. The J gene is TRBJ1-1, the V gene TRBV4-3; 9 nucleotides line up with TRBD1. The CDR3 runs to 15 residues. V dropped 1 base and J dropped 7; count of bases not matched to a gene: 7. Per the germline V gene, CDR1 is LGHNA and CDR2 is YSLEER.

V usage is TRBV6-5 and J usage is TRBJ1-5; TRBD1 matches 9 bases. V lost 8 bases and J lost 7; bases outside the gene matches: 9. Germline values: CDR1 MNHEY, CDR2 SVGAGI. The CDR3 is 14 residues long. CDR3 residues: CASGRTGAHQPQHF. Written as DNA, the CDR3 is TGTGCCAGCGGTAGGACAGGGGCGCACCAGCCCCAGCATTTT.

The rearrangement uses TRBV5-1 and TRBJ2-1, with TRBD1 matching 7 bases. Germline-derived CDR1 and CDR2 are SGHRS and YFSETQ. The V and J ends lost 4 bases and 9 bases, in that order; junction bases with no gene match: 13. This CDR3 is 15 amino acids long. The CDR3 region has the DNA TGCGCCAGCAGCCTCGCGAGCATTAACAGGGGTGAGCAGTTCTTC. Translated, it gives CASSLASINRGEQFF. Complete variable domain (other parts from reference TRBV5-1 and TRBJ2-1): KAGVTQTPRYLIKTRGQQVTLSCSPISGHRSVSWYQQTPGQGLQFLFEYFSETQRNKGNFPGRFSGRQFSNSRSEMNVSTLELGDSALYLCASSLASINRGEQFFGPGTRLTVL.